This record looks at one T cell receptor beta chain sequence and its context. Its target antigen remains unknown. No qualities accompany the bases; no much larger clone lies one base away. Its CDR3 holds 14 amino acids, cysteine through phenylalanine. Only the CDR3 DNA is retained, 42 bases long and in frame from the first base. In the germline V gene, CDR1 corresponds to MDHEN and CDR2 to SYDVKM. Trimming takes 6 bases from V and 0 bases from J, and the germline ends sit 12 bases apart. At diagnosis, peripheral blood, uninvolved tumor-adjacent lung and tumor were collected and stored as a combination of fresh-frozen and FFPE material. Blood samples were analyzed as peripheral blood mononuclear cells for TCR repertoire profiling. TCR beta CDR3 regions were sequenced from DNA using the immunoSEQ Assay. The original methods were these. To compute T cell density, TCR beta template counts were normalized to usable DNA, which was estimated by amplifying housekeeping genes. Richness was estimated using the preseqR package, with extrapolation to 400,000 templates for PBMC samples and to 120,000 templates for tissue samples. Clonality was calculated as one minus Pielou's evenness. Differential abundance testing on productive amino-acid clonotypes, with a minimum total count of 5 and an alpha of 0.1, was used to identify tissue-enriched TCRs. The Jaccard Index and the Morisita Overlap Index were used to measure how much the repertoires overlapped between compartments. TCR beta CDR3s were clustered by GLIPH together with public tetramer-defined viral CDR3s, and at least three viral sequences plus V-gene enrichment were required for viral motifs. TCRdb's version of the immuneACCESS table is confined to in-frame rearrangements and falls short of the full clone set. An unresolved V gene accounts for under half of the shortfall where checked; the remainder is of unknown origin. The DNA gave D and trimming, while V, J and clone size come from that table. The sample table records under 60,000 clones; more than 80% of these occur just once. About 18% of the sample is in the top ten clones.

This sample stems from a study of T cells in localized non-small cell lung cancer (dated by TCRdb to the early 2020s). Broadly, across the study: T cell repertoires of approximately 250 early-stage NSCLC patients were analyzed, with tumors being compared against uninvolved tumor-adjacent lungs. Of the NSCLC patients, approximately 130 were male and approximately 100 were female, and the mean age was around 66 years. All 250 or so NSCLC patients in the cohort were treatment-naive and had localized lung tumors that were resected. The research as a whole found: Because multi-region tumor sequencing was not performed, intratumor heterogeneity could not be ruled out. A median of about 55 of the top 100 tumor clones were detected in paired uninvolved adjacent lung, and 25 to 35 of these tumor clones were also found among the top 100 clones of the paired uninvolved adjacent lung. The highest T cell clonality was observed in uninvolved tumor-adjacent lung, where clonality exceeded that of tumor, suggesting that antigenic responses were more focused in uninvolved tumor-adjacent lung. Longer overall survival was associated with higher blood T cell density, whereas shorter survival was associated with higher adjacent-lung clonality. Because the study design was exploratory, TCR variables were selected using unadjusted p-values without false-discovery rate correction.

The sequencing used peripheral blood, collected before any cancer treatment. This sequence originates from a male donor aged 60 or older with stage III squamous cell lung carcinoma. In this chain, TRBV28 is recombined with TRBJ2-7; no D gene call is confident. The CDR3 amino acid sequence is: CASSLPPNSYEQYF. The sequenced DNA is TGTGCCAGCAGCCTCCCACCAAACTCCTACGAGCAGTACTTC.